A selection of T cell receptor beta chains follows, all from one sample in a study of shared clonotypes between healthy human individuals. Data came from immunoSEQ multiplex PCR; TCRdb stores just in-frame clones and leaves some out. The sample holds roughly 1,500,000 clones, approximately 98% seen once. The sample was naive CD4+ T cells sorted from blood. The receptors were gathered from a man younger than 40 in good health. Both conserved end residues are part of each CDR3. The order of the fields is D gene, J gene, V gene, clone size, CDR3 protein, CDR3 DNA. D genes are given only for firm matches. Only part of the rows carry a size: once, few, many, or a class if the clone is expanded.

D gene: TRBD1; J gene: TRBJ2-7; V gene: TRBV18; clone size: -; CDR3 protein: CASSLTGTEDYEQYF; CDR3 DNA: TGTGCCAGCTCACTTACCGGGACAGAAGACTACGAGCAGTACTTC
D gene: -; J gene: TRBJ1-1; V gene: TRBV27; clone size: -; CDR3 protein: CASSPTAGATEAFF; CDR3 DNA: TGTGCCAGCAGTCCGACAGCTGGGGCCACTGAAGCTTTCTTT
D gene: -; J gene: TRBJ2-5; V gene: TRBV7-6; clone size: -; CDR3 protein: CASSESSLGETQYF; CDR3 DNA: TGTGCCAGCAGCGAGTCGTCCCTTGGAGAGACCCAGTACTTC
D gene: -; J gene: TRBJ2-3; V gene: TRBV5-1; clone size: -; CDR3 protein: CASSPTSSTQYF; CDR3 DNA: TGCGCCAGCAGTCCCACTAGCAGTACGCAGTATTTT
D gene: -; J gene: TRBJ2-3; V gene: TRBV2; clone size: -; CDR3 protein: CASSAGVQDTQYF; CDR3 DNA: TGTGCCAGCAGTGCGGGCGTACAAGATACGCAGTATTTT
D gene: TRBD2; J gene: TRBJ2-3; V gene: TRBV7-9; clone size: -; CDR3 protein: CASSRTSGGLHGRADTQYF; CDR3 DNA: TGTGCCAGCAGCCGGACTAGCGGGGGACTCCACGGGAGGGCAGATACGCAGTATTTT
D gene: TRBD1; J gene: TRBJ2-7; V gene: TRBV5-4; clone size: -; CDR3 protein: CASSLQGSYEQYF; CDR3 DNA: TGTGCCAGCAGCTTACAGGGGTCCTACGAGCAGTACTTC
D gene: -; J gene: TRBJ2-7; V gene: TRBV6-5; clone size: -; CDR3 protein: CASQAPPSHEQYF; CDR3 DNA: TGTGCCAGCCAGGCCCCCCCGAGCCACGAGCAGTACTTC
D gene: -; J gene: TRBJ1-1; V gene: TRBV27; clone size: -; CDR3 protein: CASSLSRGGGNTEAFF; CDR3 DNA: TGTGCCAGCAGTTTATCTAGGGGAGGGGGGAACACTGAAGCTTTCTTT
D gene: TRBD1; J gene: TRBJ1-5; V gene: TRBV29-1; clone size: -; CDR3 protein: CSVQGASNQPQHF; CDR3 DNA: TGCAGCGTTCAGGGGGCTAGCAATCAGCCCCAGCATTTT
D gene: -; J gene: TRBJ2-7; V gene: TRBV29-1; clone size: -; CDR3 protein: CSVRLMSSYEQYF; CDR3 DNA: TGCAGCGTTCGCCTCATGAGCTCCTACGAGCAGTACTTC
D gene: -; J gene: TRBJ2-3; V gene: TRBV19; clone size: -; CDR3 protein: CASSQTDTQYF; CDR3 DNA: TGTGCCAGTAGTCAGACAGATACGCAGTATTTT
D gene: -; J gene: TRBJ1-5; V gene: TRBV6-1; clone size: -; CDR3 protein: CASTPGTLSNQPQHF; CDR3 DNA: TGTGCCAGCACCCCGGGCACCCTTAGCAATCAGCCCCAGCATTTT
D gene: -; J gene: TRBJ2-7; V gene: TRBV30; clone size: -; CDR3 protein: CAWSVEGIHEQYF; CDR3 DNA: TGTGCCTGGAGTGTGGAGGGGATCCACGAGCAGTACTTC
D gene: -; J gene: TRBJ1-1; V gene: TRBV4-1; clone size: -; CDR3 protein: CASSQDWVSEAFF; CDR3 DNA: TGCGCCAGCAGCCAAGATTGGGTATCTGAAGCTTTCTTT
D gene: -; J gene: TRBJ1-1; V gene: TRBV5-4; clone size: -; CDR3 protein: CASSRSRVTEAFF; CDR3 DNA: TGTGCCAGCAGCCGGTCCAGGGTCACTGAAGCTTTCTTT
D gene: -; J gene: TRBJ1-3; V gene: TRBV19; clone size: -; CDR3 protein: CASSYSGNTIYF; CDR3 DNA: TGTGCCAGTAGTTACTCTGGAAACACCATATATTTT
D gene: -; J gene: TRBJ2-1; V gene: TRBV5-1; clone size: once; CDR3 protein: CASSLLADEQFF; CDR3 DNA: TGCGCCAGCAGCTTGTTAGCGGATGAGCAGTTCTTC
D gene: -; J gene: TRBJ1-1; V gene: TRBV5-1; clone size: -; CDR3 protein: CASSLGPRQNTEAFF; CDR3 DNA: TGCGCCAGCAGCCTAGGGCCCCGGCAGAACACTGAAGCTTTCTTT
D gene: -; J gene: TRBJ1-2; V gene: TRBV13; clone size: -; CDR3 protein: CASSLRPPNYGYTF; CDR3 DNA: TGTGCCAGCAGCTTAAGACCGCCGAATTATGGCTACACCTTC
D gene: -; J gene: TRBJ1-1; V gene: TRBV6-5; clone size: -; CDR3 protein: CASSYSQNTEAFF; CDR3 DNA: TGTGCCAGCAGTTACTCTCAAAACACTGAAGCTTTCTTT
D gene: -; J gene: TRBJ1-5; V gene: TRBV5-5; clone size: -; CDR3 protein: CASSLAGQPQHF; CDR3 DNA: TGTGCCAGCAGCTTGGCCGGTCAGCCCCAGCATTTT
D gene: -; J gene: TRBJ1-3; V gene: TRBV6-5; clone size: -; CDR3 protein: CASSGWAGNTIYF; CDR3 DNA: TGTGCCAGCAGCGGGTGGGCTGGAAACACCATATATTTT
D gene: -; J gene: TRBJ2-3; V gene: TRBV5-1; clone size: -; CDR3 protein: CASSQSGGTDTQYF; CDR3 DNA: TGCGCCAGCAGCCAATCCGGAGGAACAGATACGCAGTATTTT
D gene: -; J gene: TRBJ2-1; V gene: TRBV6-5; clone size: -; CDR3 protein: CASSALGLEQFF; CDR3 DNA: TGTGCCAGCAGTGCCCTGGGGCTTGAGCAGTTCTTC
D gene: TRBD2; J gene: TRBJ2-7; V gene: TRBV28; clone size: -; CDR3 protein: CASSTGLAGYEQYF; CDR3 DNA: TGTGCCAGCAGCACGGGACTAGCAGGCTACGAGCAGTACTTC
D gene: -; J gene: TRBJ2-7; V gene: TRBV6-5; clone size: -; CDR3 protein: CASSRDKPYEQYF; CDR3 DNA: TGTGCCAGCAGCCGGGACAAACCCTACGAGCAGTACTTC
D gene: -; J gene: TRBJ2-7; V gene: TRBV28; clone size: -; CDR3 protein: CASSFALGLILSEQYF; CDR3 DNA: TGTGCCAGCAGTTTTGCCCTGGGCCTAATCCTATCCGAGCAGTACTTC
D gene: TRBD1; J gene: TRBJ1-5; V gene: TRBV28; clone size: -; CDR3 protein: CASSDRGRINQPQHF; CDR3 DNA: TGTGCCAGCAGCGACAGGGGAAGGATCAATCAGCCCCAGCATTTT